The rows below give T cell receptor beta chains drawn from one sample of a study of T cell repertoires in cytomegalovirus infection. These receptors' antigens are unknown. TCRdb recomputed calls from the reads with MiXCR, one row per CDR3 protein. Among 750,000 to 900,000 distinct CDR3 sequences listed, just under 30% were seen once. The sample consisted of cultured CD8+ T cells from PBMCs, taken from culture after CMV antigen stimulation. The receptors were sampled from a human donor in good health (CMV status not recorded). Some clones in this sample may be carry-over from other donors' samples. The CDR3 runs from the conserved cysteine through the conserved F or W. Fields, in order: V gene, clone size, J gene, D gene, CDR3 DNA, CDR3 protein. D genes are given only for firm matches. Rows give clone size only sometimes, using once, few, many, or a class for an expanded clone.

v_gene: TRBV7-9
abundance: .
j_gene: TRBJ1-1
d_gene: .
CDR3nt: TGTGCCAGCAGCTTACCCCTGGACAGGAACACTGAAGCTTTCTTT
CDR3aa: CASSLPLDRNTEAFF

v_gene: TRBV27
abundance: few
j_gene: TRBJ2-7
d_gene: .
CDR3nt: TGTGCCAGCAGTTGGTCGTTTGGGGAATACGAGCAGTACTTC
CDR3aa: CASSWSFGEYEQYF

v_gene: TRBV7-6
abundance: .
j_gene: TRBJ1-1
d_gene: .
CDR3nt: TGTGCCAACACGGTTACCTGGGGCCTGTTGAACACTGAAGCTTTCTTT
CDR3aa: CANTVTWGLLNTEAFF

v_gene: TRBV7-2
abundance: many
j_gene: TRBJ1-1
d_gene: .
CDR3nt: TGTGCCAGCAGCTTCGGGGCGCCGAACACTGAAGCTTTCTTT
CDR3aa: CASSFGAPNTEAFF

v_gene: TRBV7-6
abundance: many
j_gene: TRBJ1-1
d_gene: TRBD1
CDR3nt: TGTGCCAGCAGCAGGGGGCAGGGTACTGAAGCTTTCTTT
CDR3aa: CASSRGQGTEAFF

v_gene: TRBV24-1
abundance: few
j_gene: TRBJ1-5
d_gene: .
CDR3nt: TGTGCCACCAGTGACCGGACGGATAGCAATCAGCCCCAGCATTTT
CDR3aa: CATSDRTDSNQPQHF

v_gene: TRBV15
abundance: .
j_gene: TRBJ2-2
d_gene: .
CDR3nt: TGTGCCACCAGCAGAGATCTCGGTCGTGGCGGGGAGCTGTTTTTT
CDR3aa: CATSRDLGRGGELFF

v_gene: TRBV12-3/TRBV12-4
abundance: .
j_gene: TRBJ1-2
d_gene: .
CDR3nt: TGTGCCAGCAGTTTCAAGGATGGCTACACCTTC
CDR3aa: CASSFKDGYTF

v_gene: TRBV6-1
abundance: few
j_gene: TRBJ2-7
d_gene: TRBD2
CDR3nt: TGTGCCAGCAGTGAAAGGGAGGGACGGCTCTACGAGCAGTACTTC
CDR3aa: CASSEREGRLYEQYF

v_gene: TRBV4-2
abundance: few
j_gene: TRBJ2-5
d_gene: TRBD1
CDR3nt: TGTGCCAGCAGCCACGGACAGGGAAGGGAGACCCAGTACTTC
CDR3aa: CASSHGQGRETQYF

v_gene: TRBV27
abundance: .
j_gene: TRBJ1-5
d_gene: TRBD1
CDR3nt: TGTGCCAGCAGGCCCAGTGTTACAGGGGGCGGCAATCAGCCCCAGCATTTT
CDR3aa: CASRPSVTGGGNQPQHF

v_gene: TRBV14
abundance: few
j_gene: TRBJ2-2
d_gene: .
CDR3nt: TGTGCCAGCAGCCCCAGGGGTATAACCGGGGAGCTGTTTTTT
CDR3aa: CASSPRGITGELFF

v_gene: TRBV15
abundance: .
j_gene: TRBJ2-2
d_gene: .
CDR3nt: TGTGCCACCAGCGTCAGACTAAGCACCGGGGAGCTGTTTTTT
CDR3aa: CATSVRLSTGELFF

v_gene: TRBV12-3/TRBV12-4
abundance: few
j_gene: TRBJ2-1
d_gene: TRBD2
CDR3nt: TGTGCCAGCAGGACTAGCGGGGCCTACAATGAGCAGTTCTTC
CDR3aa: CASRTSGAYNEQFF

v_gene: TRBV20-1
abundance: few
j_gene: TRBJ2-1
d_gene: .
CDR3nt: TGCAGTGCTAGAGGGTCACTCGATCATCTCTACAATGAGCAGTTCTTC
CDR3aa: CSARGSLDHLYNEQFF

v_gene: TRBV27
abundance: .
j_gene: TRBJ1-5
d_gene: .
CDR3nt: TGTGCCAGCAACCCACGGGGGCAGGGGATCAATCAGCCCCAGCATTTT
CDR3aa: CASNPRGQGINQPQHF

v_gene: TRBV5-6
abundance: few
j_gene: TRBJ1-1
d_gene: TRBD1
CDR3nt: TGTGCCAGCAGCTTTTATCTCCAAAGGGACAGCCAAAGTGAAGCTTTCTTT
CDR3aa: CASSFYLQRDSQSEAFF

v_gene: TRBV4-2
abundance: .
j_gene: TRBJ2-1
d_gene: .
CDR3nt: TGTGCCAGCAGCCAAGACCACGGGGGCGCGTACAATGAGCAGTTCTTC
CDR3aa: CASSQDHGGAYNEQFF

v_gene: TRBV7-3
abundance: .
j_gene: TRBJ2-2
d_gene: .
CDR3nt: TGTGCCAGCAGCTTAAATAGTTGGCAGATGAACACCGGGGAGCTGTTTTTT
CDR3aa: CASSLNSWQMNTGELFF

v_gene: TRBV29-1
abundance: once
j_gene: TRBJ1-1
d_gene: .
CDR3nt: TGCAGCGTTGTAGTGTGGCCGCATATGAACACTGAAGCTTTCTTT
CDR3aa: CSVVVWPHMNTEAFF

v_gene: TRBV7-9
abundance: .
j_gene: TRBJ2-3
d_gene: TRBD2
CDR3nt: TGTGCCAGCAGCTTCGAGCTAGCGGGACCCACGCAGTATTTT
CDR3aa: CASSFELAGPTQYF

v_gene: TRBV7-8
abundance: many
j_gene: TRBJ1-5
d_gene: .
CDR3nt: TGTGCCAGCAGTCAAACTAGGGGGTATAGCAATCAGCCCCAGCATTTT
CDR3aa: CASSQTRGYSNQPQHF

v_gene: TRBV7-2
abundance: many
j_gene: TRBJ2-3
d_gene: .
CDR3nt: TGTGCCAGCAGCTTAGGGAGGGGTGCTAGCACAGATACGCAGTATTTT
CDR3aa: CASSLGRGASTDTQYF

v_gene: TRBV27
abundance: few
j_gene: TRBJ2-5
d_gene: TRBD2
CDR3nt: TGTGCCAGCAGTTTATCGACTAGCCGCCAAGAGACCCAGTACTTC
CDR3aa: CASSLSTSRQETQYF

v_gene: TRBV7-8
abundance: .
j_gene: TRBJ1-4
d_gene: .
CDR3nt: TGTGCCAGCAGCTTAGCGTACAGAGGGGATGAAAAACTGTTTTTT
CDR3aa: CASSLAYRGDEKLFF

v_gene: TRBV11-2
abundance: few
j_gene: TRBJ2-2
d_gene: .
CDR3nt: TGTGCCAGCAGCCCCTACGGGGGTGGTACCGGGGAGCTGTTTTTT
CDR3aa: CASSPYGGGTGELFF

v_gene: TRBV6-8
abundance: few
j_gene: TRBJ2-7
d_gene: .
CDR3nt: TGTGCCAGCAGTTACTCGGCAGGGACACCCGCCTACGAGCAGTACTTC
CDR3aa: CASSYSAGTPAYEQYF

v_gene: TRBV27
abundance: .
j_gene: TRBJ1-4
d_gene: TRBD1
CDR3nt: TGTGCCAGCAGGACAGGGTGGACCGAAAAACTGTTTTTT
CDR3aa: CASRTGWTEKLFF

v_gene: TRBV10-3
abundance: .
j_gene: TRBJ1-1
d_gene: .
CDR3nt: TGTGCCATCAGTGAGGGCGAAGGGGCTGAAGCTTTCTTT
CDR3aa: CAISEGEGAEAFF

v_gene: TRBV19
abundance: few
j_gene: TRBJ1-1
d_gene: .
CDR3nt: TGTGCCAGTAGTATGTCATCGAACACTGAAGCTTTCTTT
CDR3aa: CASSMSSNTEAFF

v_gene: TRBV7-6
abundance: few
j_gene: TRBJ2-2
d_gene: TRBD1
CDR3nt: TGTGCCAGCAGCGCCACCGGGACAGGATCACCCGGGGAGCTGTTTTTT
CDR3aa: CASSATGTGSPGELFF

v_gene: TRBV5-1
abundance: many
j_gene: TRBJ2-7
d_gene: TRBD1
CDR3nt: TGCGCCAGCAGCTGGGGACAGAGCTCCTACGAGCAGTACTTC
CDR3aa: CASSWGQSSYEQYF

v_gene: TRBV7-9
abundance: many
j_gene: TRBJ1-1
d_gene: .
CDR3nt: TGTGCCAGCAGCTCTCAGGGTGTTACTGAAGCTTTCTTT
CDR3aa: CASSSQGVTEAFF

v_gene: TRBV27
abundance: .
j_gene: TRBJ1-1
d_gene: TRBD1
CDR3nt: TGTACCAGCGTAGGACAGGGGGACACTGAAGCTTTCTTT
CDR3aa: CTSVGQGDTEAFF

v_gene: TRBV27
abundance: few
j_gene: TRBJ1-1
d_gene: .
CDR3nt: TGTGCCAGCAGGGGTGATGGGGGCTGGAACACTGAAGCTTTCTTT
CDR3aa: CASRGDGGWNTEAFF

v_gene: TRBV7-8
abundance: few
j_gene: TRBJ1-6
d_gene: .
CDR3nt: TGTGCCAGCAGCTTAGGCAGGGGAAACGGTTCACCCCTCCACTTT
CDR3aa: CASSLGRGNGSPLHF

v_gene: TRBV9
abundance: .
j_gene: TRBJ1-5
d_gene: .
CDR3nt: TGTGCCAGCAGCGCCAACAGGGCCGGTCAGCCCCAGCATTTT
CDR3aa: CASSANRAGQPQHF

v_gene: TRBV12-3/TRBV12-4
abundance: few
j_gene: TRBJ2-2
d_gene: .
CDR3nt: TGTGCCAGCAGCGAGACCGGGGAGCTGTTTTTT
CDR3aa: CASSETGELFF

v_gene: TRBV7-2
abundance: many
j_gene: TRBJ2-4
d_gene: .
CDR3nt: TGTGCCAGCAGCTTAGACCTTGGGACGGGAAACATTCAGTACTTC
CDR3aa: CASSLDLGTGNIQYF

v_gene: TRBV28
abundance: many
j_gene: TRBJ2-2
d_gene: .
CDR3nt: TGTGCCAGCAGTTCAGGGAGCAACACCGGGGAGCTGTTTTTT
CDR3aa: CASSSGSNTGELFF

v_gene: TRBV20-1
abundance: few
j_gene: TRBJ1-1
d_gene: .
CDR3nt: TGCAGTGCTGGGGTTGAAGCTTTCTTT
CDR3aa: CSAGVEAFF

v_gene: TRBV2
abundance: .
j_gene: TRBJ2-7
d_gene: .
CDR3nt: TGTGCCAGCAGTACTATTTGGGTCTCCTACGAGCAGTACTTC
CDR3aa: CASSTIWVSYEQYF

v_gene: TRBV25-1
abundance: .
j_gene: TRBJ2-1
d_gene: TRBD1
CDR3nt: TGTGCCAGCAGTTTTGGGACAGGGGTCAACAATGAGCAGTTCTTC
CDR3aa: CASSFGTGVNNEQFF

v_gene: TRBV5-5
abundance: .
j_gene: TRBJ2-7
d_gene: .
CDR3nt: TGTGCCAGCAGCTTCCAGGGGACCTACGAGCAGTACTTC
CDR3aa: CASSFQGTYEQYF

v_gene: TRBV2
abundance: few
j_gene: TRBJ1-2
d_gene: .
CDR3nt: TGTGCCAGACGGGCCTTCGGCTACACCTTC
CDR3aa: CARRAFGYTF

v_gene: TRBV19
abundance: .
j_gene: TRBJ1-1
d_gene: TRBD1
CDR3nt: TGTGCCAGTATATCCTGGGCCCGACAGGGCCCGAACACTGAAGCTTTCTTT
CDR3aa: CASISWARQGPNTEAFF

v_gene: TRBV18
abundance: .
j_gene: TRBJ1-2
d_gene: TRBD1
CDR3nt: TGTGCCAGCTCACCCGCTGTGGGACAGAAGGACTATGGCTACACCTTC
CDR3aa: CASSPAVGQKDYGYTF